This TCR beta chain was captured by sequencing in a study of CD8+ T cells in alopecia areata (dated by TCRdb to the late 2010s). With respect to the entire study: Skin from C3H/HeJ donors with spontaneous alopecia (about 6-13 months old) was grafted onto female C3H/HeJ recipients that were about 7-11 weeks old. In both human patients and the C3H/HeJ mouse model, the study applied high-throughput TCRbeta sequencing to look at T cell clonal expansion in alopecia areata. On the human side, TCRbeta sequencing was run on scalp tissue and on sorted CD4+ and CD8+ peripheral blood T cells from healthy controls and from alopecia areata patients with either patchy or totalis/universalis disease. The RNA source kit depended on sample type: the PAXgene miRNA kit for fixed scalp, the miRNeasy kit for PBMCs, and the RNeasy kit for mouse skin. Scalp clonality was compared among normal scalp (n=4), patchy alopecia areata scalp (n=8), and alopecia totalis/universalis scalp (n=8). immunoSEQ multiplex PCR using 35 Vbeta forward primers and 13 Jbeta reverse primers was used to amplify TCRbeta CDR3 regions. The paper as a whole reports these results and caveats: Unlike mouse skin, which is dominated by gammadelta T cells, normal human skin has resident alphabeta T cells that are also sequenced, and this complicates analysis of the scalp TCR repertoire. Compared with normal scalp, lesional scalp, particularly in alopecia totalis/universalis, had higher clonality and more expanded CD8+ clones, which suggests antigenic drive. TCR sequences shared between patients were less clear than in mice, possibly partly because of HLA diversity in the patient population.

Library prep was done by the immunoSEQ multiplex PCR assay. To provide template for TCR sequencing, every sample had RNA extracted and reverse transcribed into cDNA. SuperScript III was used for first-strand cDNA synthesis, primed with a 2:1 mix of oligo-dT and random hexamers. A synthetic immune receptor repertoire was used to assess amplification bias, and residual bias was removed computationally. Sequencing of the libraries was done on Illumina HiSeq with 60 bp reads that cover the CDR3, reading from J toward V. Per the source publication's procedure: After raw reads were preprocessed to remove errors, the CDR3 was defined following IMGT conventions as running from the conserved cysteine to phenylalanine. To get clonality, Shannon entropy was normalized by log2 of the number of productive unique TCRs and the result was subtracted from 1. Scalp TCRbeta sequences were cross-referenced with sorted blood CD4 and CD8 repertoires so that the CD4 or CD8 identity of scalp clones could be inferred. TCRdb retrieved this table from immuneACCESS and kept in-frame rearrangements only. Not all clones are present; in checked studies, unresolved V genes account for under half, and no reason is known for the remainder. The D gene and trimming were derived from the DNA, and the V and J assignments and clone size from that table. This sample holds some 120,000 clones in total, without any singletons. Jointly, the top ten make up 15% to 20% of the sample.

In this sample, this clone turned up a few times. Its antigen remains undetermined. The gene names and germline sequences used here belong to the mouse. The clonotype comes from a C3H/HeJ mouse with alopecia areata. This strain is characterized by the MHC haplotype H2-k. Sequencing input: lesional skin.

The CDR3 sequence is CASSRDLLGGYEQYF. CDR3 bases read: TGTGCTAGCAGTAGAGATCTCCTGGGGGGCTAT. This chain joins TRBV17 to TRBJ2-7; 8 bases in the junction line up with TRBD2. Read coverage stops 4 residues before the CDR3 terminus; the germline J gene supplies the remainder. There are 15 amino acids in the CDR3, from cysteine to phenylalanine inclusive. Sequencing covers 33 bases of the CDR3, shown here with the frame starting at base 1. The V end gives up 0 bases and the J end 3 bases, leaving 4 bases in the junction not matched to a gene. CDR1 and CDR2 (MNHDT, YYDKIL) derive from the germline V gene.